This T cell receptor beta chain was sequenced for a study of cytomegalovirus exposure and HLA in healthy donors. Trimming shortened V by 4 bases and J by 2 bases, and 10 bases separated the two germline ends. The CDR3 spans 14 residues. Germline V gene data show CDR1 as MGHDK and CDR2 as SYGVNS. This PCR relied on a set of 60 Vbeta primers and 13 Jbeta primers. Using immunoSEQ multiplex PCR, the repertoire was profiled, and TCRdb retains in-frame clones only, with some absent. The sample holds about 98,000 clones; over 65% are singletons and the top ten take about 2%. This clone was found once. Its antigen is still unknown. Findings and limits, study-wide: Later genetic work tied a missense DCLRE1C variant to beta-chain V and J trimming. Later analysis suggested links between common viral pathogens and several top significant clusters.

The TCR was taken from a male donor in good health and CMV-seronegative. This rearrangement joins TRBV25-1 to TRBJ2-3, with a tentative D call TRBD2 (5 bases). Sequencing input: PBMCs. CDR3 DNA: TGTGCCAGCAGTGGGAGCGGCCACACAGATACGCAGTATTTT. Its translation: CASSGSGHTDTQYF.